The sequence of this T cell receptor beta chain was determined in a study of human T cells and chemical hapten exposure (dated by TCRdb to about 2021). For the wider study: For sensitization, 2% DPC in acetone was applied to a 2 cm by 2 cm area of upper inner arm skin. Weekly therapeutic DPC doses were additionally applied to the scalp of patients throughout the roughly 23-week study period. Patch testing was performed on the upper back with Finn chambers containing 0.01% DPC, and the patch tests were scored after 6 days according to International Contact Dermatitis Research Group standards. Alopecia areata with under or over 50% scalp involvement, alopecia totalis and alopecia universalis were represented in the patient cohort, which was mostly female. Libraries were combined into a pool for sequencing, and differences in TCR yield between samples came mainly from small differences in library volumes within the pool. The study tracked peripheral blood TCR repertoire changes in vivo during primary and secondary sensitization to the hapten diphenylcyclopropenone (DPC) in alopecia patients. Blood was sampled from patients pre-sensitization (week 0) and at 2, 6 and about 24 weeks after DPC sensitization. Some 29 alopecia patients provided blood for TCR sequencing at one to four time points (pre-sensitization, 2, 6 and 24 weeks). From each blood RNA sample, both TCR alpha and TCR beta chains were sequenced.

The intended sense of this specimen's time point label: patch test 2, 6 weeks after DPC sensitization. The label giving this sample's treatment or condition can be read as: therapeutic diphenylcyclopropenone sensitization with weekly scalp DPC. Total RNA was isolated from unfractionated whole blood collected in Tempus Blood RNA tubes. At each patch-test visit, blood was drawn before the patch test was applied. To be eligible, patients had to be aged 18 to 70, diagnosed with alopecia and judged suitable for DPC therapy, while pregnant patients were excluded. Overall study outcomes, separate from this receptor: Repeated subsampling changed both the strength of the expansion versus patch-test correlation and the threshold at which that correlation became significant. DPC sensitization did not change how many TCRs were above 1 in 1000 frequency, and no evidence was found of alterations in global repertoire structure. Patch test score was positively correlated with the number of PT1 expanded TCRs, with significance at thresholds 8, 16 and 32 but not at 4. Expanded TCRs formed significantly more large CDR3 similarity clusters than pre-sensitization or healthy control sets, consistent with antigen-driven responses. Because every patient had alopecia, a presumed autoimmune disease, the patients' immune response might differ from that of healthy individuals.

Note on this clonotype: The antigen it recognizes is unknown. Qualities for individual bases were not recorded, and no much larger clone is one base off.

Taken from cysteine to phenylalanine, the CDR3 has 16 residues. Only CDR3 DNA is held: 48 bases, read in frame from base 1. Looking up the germline V gene yields CDR1 MNHEY and CDR2 SVGEGT. V trim: 2 bases; J trim: 3 bases; unmatched bases: 7. The library was produced with RACE. Reads for this sample came from a NextSeq 500. During library preparation, unique molecular identifiers were attached to individual cDNA molecules so that TCRs could be counted quantitatively and reproducibly. For the original study's pipeline: Samples had a median of approximately 93,000 TCRs, with a range from 23,224 to 690,600. V, J and CDR3 annotation of the TCR reads was performed with the Decombinator software suite. For the PS versus PT1 abundance plots, all samples were subsampled to the same number of TCRs (28,000). Expanded TCRs were defined as absent before sensitization and observed at least eight times at the 2-week time point. The public reads were reanalyzed by TCRdb: fastp trimming at Q25, MiXCR alignment, in-frame beta chains only. Merged by CDR3 protein, the rows form single entries marked with the most common genes and DNA. Here the V and J calls rest on TCRdb's processing, not on the authors' analysis. This sample gives some 42,000 distinct CDR3 sequences in total; approximately 9.5% of them show up just once. The biggest ten clones account for 13% to 15% of the sample.

The clonotype was recovered from a woman aged 30 to 39 with alopecia areata. Some clones in this sample may be carry-over from other donors' samples. The sequence links TRBV6-2 or TRBV6-3 to TRBJ2-1; 7 bases in between match TRBD2. The sample in question was whole blood, obtained in connection with sensitization to the hapten diphenylcyclopropenone (DPC). The DNA sequence reads TGTGCCAGCAGTTACGCGGCGGGGGAATACTACAATGAGCAGTTCTTC. The translation is CASSYAAGEYYNEQFF.